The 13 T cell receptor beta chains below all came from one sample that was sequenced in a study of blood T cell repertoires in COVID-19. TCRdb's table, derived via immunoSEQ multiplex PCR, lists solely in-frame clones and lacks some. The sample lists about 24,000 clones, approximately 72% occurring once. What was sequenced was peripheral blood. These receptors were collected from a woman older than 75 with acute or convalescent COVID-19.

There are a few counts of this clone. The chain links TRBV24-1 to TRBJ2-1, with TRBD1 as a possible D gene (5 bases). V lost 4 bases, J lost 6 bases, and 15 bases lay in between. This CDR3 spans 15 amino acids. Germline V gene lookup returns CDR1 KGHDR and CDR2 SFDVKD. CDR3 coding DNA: TGTGCCACCAGTGAGGACAACAGCCCCATCAATGAGCAGTTCTTC. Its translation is CATSEDNSPINEQFF.

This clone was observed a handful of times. CDR3 in amino acids: CASSVDVTYYEQYF. The DNA for the CDR3 is TGTGCCAGCAGCGTAGACGTAACTTACTACGAGCAGTACTTC. This sequence joins TRBV7-2 and TRBJ2-7; unclear D gene. V was pared by 5 bases and J by 3 bases, with 14 bases between. CDR3 length: 14 residues. Germline V gene lookup returns CDR1 SGHTA and CDR2 FQGNSA.

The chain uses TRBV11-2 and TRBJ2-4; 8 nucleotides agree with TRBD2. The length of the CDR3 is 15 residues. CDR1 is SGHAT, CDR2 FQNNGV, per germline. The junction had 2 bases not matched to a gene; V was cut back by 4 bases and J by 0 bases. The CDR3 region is CASSSAGGAKNIQYF. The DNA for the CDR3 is TGTGCCAGCAGCTCTGCGGGAGGAGCCAAAAACATTCAGTACTTC.

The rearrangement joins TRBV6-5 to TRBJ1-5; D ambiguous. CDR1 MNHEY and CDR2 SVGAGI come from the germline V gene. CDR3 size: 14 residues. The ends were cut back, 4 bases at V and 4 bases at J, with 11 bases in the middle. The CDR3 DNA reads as TGTGCCAGCAGTTCTTCAACGGGTAATCAGCCCCAGCATTTT. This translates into CASSSSTGNQPQHF.

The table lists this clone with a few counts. CDR3 sequence (DNA): TGCGCCAGCAGCTTGGCCGGGACAGAGGAGCAGTACTTC. Translation: CASSLAGTEEQYF. This rearrangement joins TRBV5-1 to TRBJ2-7; 7 bases agree with TRBD1. From germline, CDR1 is SGHRS and CDR2 YFSETQ. The CDR3 covers 13 residues. With 0 bases clipped from V and 7 bases from J, the junction kept 4 bases outside the gene matches.

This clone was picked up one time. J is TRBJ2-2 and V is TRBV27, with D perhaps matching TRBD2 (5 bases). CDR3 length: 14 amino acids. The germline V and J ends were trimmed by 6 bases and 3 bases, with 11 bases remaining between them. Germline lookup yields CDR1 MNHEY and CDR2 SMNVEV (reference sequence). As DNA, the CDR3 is TGTGCCAGCAGCAGGACTTTCGACACCGGGGAGCTGTTTTTT. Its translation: CASSRTFDTGELFF.

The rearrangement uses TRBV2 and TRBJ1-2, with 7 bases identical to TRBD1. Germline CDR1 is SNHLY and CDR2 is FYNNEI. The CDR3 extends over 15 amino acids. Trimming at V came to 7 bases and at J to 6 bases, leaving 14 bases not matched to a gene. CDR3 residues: CASKTNRDSGNGYTF. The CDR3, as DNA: TGTGCCAGCAAAACAAACCGGGACAGCGGCAATGGCTACACCTTC.

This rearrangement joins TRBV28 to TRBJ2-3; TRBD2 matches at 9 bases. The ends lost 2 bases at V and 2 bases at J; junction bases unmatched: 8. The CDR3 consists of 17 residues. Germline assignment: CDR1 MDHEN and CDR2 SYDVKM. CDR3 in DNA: TGTGCCAGCAGTTTACCAGTAGGACTAGCGTTCACAGATACGCAGTATTTT. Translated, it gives CASSLPVGLAFTDTQYF.

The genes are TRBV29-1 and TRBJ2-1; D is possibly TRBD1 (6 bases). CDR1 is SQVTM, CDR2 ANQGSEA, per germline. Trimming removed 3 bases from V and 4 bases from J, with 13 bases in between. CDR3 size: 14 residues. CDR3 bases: TGCAGCGTTGAGGAGGCAGGGGCATACAATGAGCAGTTCTTC. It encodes CSVEEAGAYNEQFF.

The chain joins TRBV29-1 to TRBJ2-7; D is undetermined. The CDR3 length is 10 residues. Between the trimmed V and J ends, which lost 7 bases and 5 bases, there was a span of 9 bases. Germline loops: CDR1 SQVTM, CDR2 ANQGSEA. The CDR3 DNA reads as TGCAGCGCCCTACTACACGAGCAGTACTTC. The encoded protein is CSALLHEQYF.

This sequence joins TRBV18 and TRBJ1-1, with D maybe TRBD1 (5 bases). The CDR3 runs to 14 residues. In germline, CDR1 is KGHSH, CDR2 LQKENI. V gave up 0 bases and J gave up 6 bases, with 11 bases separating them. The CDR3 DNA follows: TGTGCCAGCTCACCACCGGGGGGGTTCTCTGAAGCTTTCTTT. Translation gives CASSPPGGFSEAFF.

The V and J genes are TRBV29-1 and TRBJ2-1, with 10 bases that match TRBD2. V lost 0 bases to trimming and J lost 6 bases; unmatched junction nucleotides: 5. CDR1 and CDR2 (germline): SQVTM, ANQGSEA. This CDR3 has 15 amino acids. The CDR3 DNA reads TGCAGCGTTGAAGAAGGGGCTAGCGGGAGCAATGAGCAGTTCTTC. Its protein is CSVEEGASGSNEQFF.

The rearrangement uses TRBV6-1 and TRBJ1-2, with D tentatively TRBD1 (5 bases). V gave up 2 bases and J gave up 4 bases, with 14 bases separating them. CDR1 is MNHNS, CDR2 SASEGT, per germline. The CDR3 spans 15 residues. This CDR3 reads CASSEPGGRGYGYTF. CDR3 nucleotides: TGTGCCAGCAGTGAACCCGGGGGACGGGGCTATGGCTACACCTTC.